The 9 T cell receptor beta chains reported below all come from one sample, sequenced in a study of T cell changes during pregnancy in multiple sclerosis (dated 2019 in TCRdb). Preparation of the library involved the immunoSEQ multiplex PCR assay. Not all clones reach the TCRdb copy of this immuneACCESS table, which keeps in-frame sequences only. Checked studies attribute under half of the gap to unresolved V genes and leave the rest unexplained. The sample records 20,000 to 25,000 clones, roughly 89% of which are singletons. The top ten constitute approximately 6.3% of the sample. The sample in question was CD8+ T cells from peripheral blood mononuclear cells, obtained in the first trimester of pregnancy. The receptor source for this set is a female donor with multiple sclerosis, enrolled in a pregnancy study.

This chain joins TRBV28 and TRBJ2-3; 10 bases match TRBD2. CDR3 length equals 16 residues. Trimming removed 5 bases from V and 5 bases from J; junction bases left unmatched: 10. CDR1 is MDHEN, CDR2 SYDVKM, per germline. CDR3 in DNA: TGTGCCAGCAGTCCCCTAGCGGGAGAGGAATTAGATACGCAGTATTTT. This gives the protein CASSPLAGEELDTQYF.

The V gene is TRBV30, the J gene TRBJ1-5, with a possible D match to TRBD1 (5 bases). There are 12 residues in the CDR3. Per germline, CDR1 GTSNPN and CDR2 SVGIG (reference sequence). V was pared by 0 bases and J by 7 bases, with 7 bases between. The CDR3, as DNA: TGTGCCTGGAGTGTTCAGGGACAGCCCCAGCATTTT. The encoded protein is CAWSVQGQPQHF.

This chain links TRBV5-4 with TRBJ2-3; 7 nucleotides match TRBD1. The V and J ends lost 4 bases and 1 base, in that order; junction bases with no gene match: 12. Germline CDR1 reads SGHNT; CDR2 reads YYREEE (reference sequence). The CDR3 has 17 amino acids. In DNA, the CDR3 is TGTGCCAGCAGCAGCTGGGACAGCCGAAGGGGCACAGATACGCAGTATTTT. Amino acid sequence: CASSSWDSRRGTDTQYF.

This clone was counted between two and nine times. The chain joins TRBV6-1 to TRBJ2-1; 7 positions agree with TRBD2. Germline-derived CDR1 and CDR2 are MNHNS and SASEGT. The J segment lost 3 bases and the V segment lost 8 bases, leaving 7 bases of the junction unmatched. The CDR3 runs 14 residues. CDR3 protein: CASVGLADYNEQFF. The CDR3 coding sequence is TGTGCCAGCGTGGGGCTAGCGGACTACAATGAGCAGTTCTTC.

The V call is TRBV4-3, the J call TRBJ2-3; 9 bases align to TRBD2. The germline gives CDR1 LGHNA, CDR2 YSLEER. V trimming: 1 base; J trimming: 1 base; junction bases outside the gene matches: 6. The CDR3 is made up of 17 amino acids. The CDR3 region has the DNA TGCGCCAGCAGCCAAGTTCCTAGCGGGATGGGCACAGATACGCAGTATTTT. It is translated as CASSQVPSGMGTDTQYF.

The J gene is TRBJ1-2, the V gene TRBV28; D not resolved. The CDR3 totals 15 residues. V was trimmed by 3 bases and J by 2 bases, leaving 13 bases between them. Germline CDR1 is MDHEN and CDR2 is SYDVKM. The CDR3 loop reads CASSFGSGRNYGYTF. CDR3 nucleotide sequence: TGTGCCAGCAGTTTTGGTTCCGGCAGGAACTATGGCTACACCTTC.

This clone was seen only a few times. V gene TRBV6-1 combines with J gene TRBJ1-2, with TRBD1 matching over 10 bases. V shed 3 bases and J 4 bases; nucleotides not matched to a gene: 5. CDR3 length: 15 amino acids. Germline V lookup: CDR1 MNHNS, CDR2 SASEGT. CDR3 DNA sequence: TGTGCCAGCAGTGAGGGGACAGGGGAGGGCTATGGCTACACCTTC. Protein product: CASSEGTGEGYGYTF.

CDR3 DNA: TGTGCCAGCAGCTCGACTAGGGCTAGCGGAGAGCGGACCGGGGAGCTGTTTTTT. Residues: CASSSTRASGERTGELFF. The chain has TRBV7-9 and TRBJ2-2, with TRBD2 identical over 7 bases. Unmatched junction bases numbered 16, after V lost 4 bases and J lost 5 bases. The CDR3 spans 18 residues. Germline-derived CDR1 and CDR2 are SEHNR and FQNEAQ (reference sequence).

V and J are TRBV6-5 and TRBJ2-7; D is perhaps TRBD1 (5 bases). Germline CDR1 and CDR2: MNHEY and SVGAGI. The V and J ends lost 2 bases and 0 bases respectively, with 8 bases between them. This CDR3 is 14 amino acids long. CDR3 protein: CASSYGQSSYEQYF. CDR3 coding DNA: TGTGCCAGCAGTTACGGACAAAGCTCCTACGAGCAGTACTTC.